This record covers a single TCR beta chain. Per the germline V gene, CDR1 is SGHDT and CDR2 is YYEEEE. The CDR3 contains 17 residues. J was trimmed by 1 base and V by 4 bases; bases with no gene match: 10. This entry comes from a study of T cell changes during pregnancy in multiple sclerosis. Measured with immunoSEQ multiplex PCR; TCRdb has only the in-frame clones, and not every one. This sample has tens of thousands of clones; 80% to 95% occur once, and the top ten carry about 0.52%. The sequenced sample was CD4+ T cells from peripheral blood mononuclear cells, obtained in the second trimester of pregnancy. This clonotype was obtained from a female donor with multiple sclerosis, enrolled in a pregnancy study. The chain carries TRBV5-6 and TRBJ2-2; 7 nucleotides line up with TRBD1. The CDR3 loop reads CASSVMGQNMNTGELFF. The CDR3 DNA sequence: TGTGCCAGCAGCGTAATGGGACAGAACATGAACACCGGGGAGCTGTTTTTT.